Shown below are 20 T cell receptor beta chains from a single sample sequenced in a study of shared clonotypes between healthy human individuals. Naive CD8 cells comprised CD45RO-negative, CCR7-positively selected cells, excluding terminally differentiated effector memory CD45RA+ cells. Repertoires were generated with immunoSEQ multiplex PCR, while TCRdb's copy carries only in-frame clones and drops some. The repertoire includes some 2 million clones, about 95% of them detected once, and less than 1.5% sits in the top ten. Sequencing was performed on naive CD8+ T cells sorted from blood. The receptors were sampled from a man between 18 and 35 years old in good health.

The V and J genes are TRBV28 and TRBJ2-7, with D hard to call. Germline CDR1 reads MDHEN; CDR2 reads SYDVKM. The V and J ends lost 6 bases and 2 bases respectively, with 11 bases between them. The CDR3 consists of 13 residues. CDR3 loop: CASSSMQTYEQYF. CDR3 DNA sequence: TGTGCCAGCAGCTCCATGCAGACCTACGAGCAGTACTTC.

The chain employs TRBV7-9 and TRBJ2-7; perhaps TRBD2 as D (6 bases). CDR3 length: 14 residues. V lost 5 bases, J lost 5 bases, and 16 bases lay in between. CDR1 SEHNR and CDR2 FQNEAQ come from the germline V gene (reference sequence). The CDR3 protein is CASSRRDLGHEQYF. The CDR3 bases are TGTGCCAGCAGCCGCCGGGACTTAGGCCACGAGCAGTACTTC. Full variable domain (missing parts from reference TRBV7-9 and TRBJ2-7): DTGVSQNPRHKITKRGQNVTFRCDPISEHNRLYWYRQTLGQGPEFLTYFQNEAQLEKSRLLSDRFSAERPKGSFSTLEIQRTEQGDSAMYLCASSRRDLGHEQYFGPGTRLTVT.

The J gene is TRBJ2-1, the V gene TRBV30; D not certain. Trimming stripped 0 bases from V and 8 bases from J, with 11 bases between. From germline, CDR1 is GTSNPN and CDR2 SVGIG (reference sequence). This CDR3 spans 13 amino acids. The CDR3: CAWSVNSHDEQFF. DNA of the CDR3: TGTGCCTGGAGTGTAAATAGTCACGATGAGCAGTTCTTC.

V is TRBV7-9 and J is TRBJ1-3; 9 nucleotides match TRBD1. Germline loops: CDR1 SEHNR, CDR2 FQNEAQ (reference sequence). The V segment lost 1 base and the J segment 0 bases; nucleotides outside the gene matches: 4. This CDR3 comprises 17 residues. The CDR3 DNA sequence: TGTGCCAGCAGCTTAGAGGGACAGGGACCCTCTGGAAACACCATATATTTT. The encoded protein is CASSLEGQGPSGNTIYF.

The V call is TRBV11-2, the J call TRBJ2-3; D uncertain. There are 13 residues in the CDR3. Looked up from germline, CDR1 is SGHAT and CDR2 is FQNNGV. The V and J ends lost 5 bases and 3 bases respectively, with 9 bases between them. CDR3 DNA sequence: TGTGCCAGCAGCCCCTGGTGGACAGATACGCAGTATTTT. This codes for CASSPWWTDTQYF.

The J gene is TRBJ1-2, the V gene TRBV7-2, with a possible D match to TRBD1 (6 bases). The CDR3 length is 13 residues. V dropped 5 bases and J dropped 8 bases, with 15 bases sitting between them. The V gene's germline CDR1 is SGHTA and CDR2 FQGNSA. The CDR3 nucleotides read TGTGCCAGCAGCGCACAGGGTGAGGAGGGCTACACCTTC. Translated, it gives CASSAQGEEGYTF.

J is TRBJ2-5 and V is TRBV13; D is perhaps TRBD1 (5 bases). This CDR3 has 14 residues. Germline assignment: CDR1 PRHDT and CDR2 FYEKMQ (reference sequence). V gave up 5 bases and J gave up 1 base, with 11 bases separating them. CDR3 DNA sequence: TGTGCCAGCAGCGCCAGGGATATCCAAGAGACCCAGTACTTC. This sequence encodes CASSARDIQETQYF.

This clone appeared a single time. The gene calls are TRBV4-2 and TRBJ2-1, with TRBD2 matching over 8 bases. The germline V gene has CDR1 LGHNA and CDR2 YNFKEQ. The CDR3 covers 15 residues. The V gene end was trimmed by 1 base and the J gene end by 6 bases; junction bases not matched to a gene: 5. The chain's CDR3 is CASSQGALAGNEQFF. The CDR3 nucleotides are TGTGCCAGCAGCCAAGGGGCCCTAGCGGGCAATGAGCAGTTCTTC.

The chain combines TRBV6-5 with TRBJ2-1, with 7 bases identical to TRBD2. The V gene end was trimmed by 7 bases and the J gene end by 0 bases; junction bases not matched to a gene: 6. The CDR3 runs 15 residues. Per the germline V gene, CDR1 is MNHEY and CDR2 is SVGAGI. CDR3 nucleotides: TGTGCCAGCACCTCGCGGACTAGCTCCTACAATGAGCAGTTCTTC. It translates to CASTSRTSSYNEQFF.

The chain joins TRBV7-2 to TRBJ2-5; perhaps TRBD2 as D (6 bases). Trimming removed 1 base from V and 0 bases from J, with 18 bases in between. The CDR3 consists of 18 residues. In germline, CDR1 is SGHTA, CDR2 FQGNSA. The CDR3 here is CASSLGQWRGQHQETQYF. For the CDR3, the DNA is TGTGCCAGCAGCTTAGGGCAGTGGAGGGGCCAACACCAAGAGACCCAGTACTTC.

The chain links TRBV19 to TRBJ2-7; D is perhaps TRBD2 (6 bases). The germline V and J ends were trimmed by 3 bases and 2 bases, with 14 bases remaining between them. The germline gives CDR1 LNHDA, CDR2 SQIVND (reference sequence). There are 15 residues in the CDR3. The CDR3 sequence is CASSIFLALPYEQYF. Written as DNA, the CDR3 is TGTGCCAGTAGTATTTTCCTAGCGCTGCCCTACGAGCAGTACTTC.

The rearrangement uses TRBV5-4 and TRBJ2-7; D is possibly TRBD2 (5 bases). The CDR3 extends over 15 amino acids. The V and J ends lost 2 bases and 5 bases respectively, with 17 bases between them. From germline, CDR1 is SGHNT and CDR2 YYREEE (reference sequence). Here the CDR3 reads CASSFTGVLAHEQYF. Written as DNA, the CDR3 is TGTGCCAGCAGCTTTACCGGGGTCCTGGCCCACGAGCAGTACTTC.

On this clone itself: Other DNA sequences from this sample encode an identical CDR3 as well. The V call is TRBV7-2, the J call TRBJ2-7; D is possibly TRBD1 (6 bases). CDR1 is SGHTA and CDR2 is FQGNSA in the germline V gene. The CDR3 runs 13 residues. Trimming took 5 bases from V and 2 from J, leaving 10 bases between them. The CDR3 protein is CASSPRDTYEQYF. The CDR3 DNA reads TGTGCCAGCAGCCCCCGGGACACCTACGAGCAGTACTTC.

The V call is TRBV11-2, the J call TRBJ1-1, with D unclear. Germline CDR1 SGHAT, CDR2 FQNNGV. Trimming shortened V by 5 bases and J by 6 bases, and 19 bases separated the two germline ends. CDR3 length equals 15 residues. CDR3 nucleotide sequence: TGTGCCAGCAGCCCTAACAGCGGAGGAAGGGCTGAAGCTTTCTTT. Amino acids: CASSPNSGGRAEAFF.

To note about this clone: Other DNA sequences in the same sample also yield this CDR3. The chain uses TRBV27 and TRBJ1-2; a weak D match, TRBD1 (5 bases). CDR3 size: 13 residues. The V gene lost 5 bases and the J gene lost 5 bases, with 12 bases spanning the gap. CDR1 is MNHEY, CDR2 SMNVEV, per germline (reference sequence). CDR3 sequence: CASSLLPGYGYTF. The CDR3 nucleotides are TGTGCCAGCAGTCTCCTACCAGGGTATGGCTACACCTTC.

The rearrangement links TRBV4-1 to TRBJ2-3, with 13 bases lining up with TRBD2. Germline CDR1 reads MGHRA; CDR2 reads YSYEKL. The CDR3 is made up of 17 amino acids. V lost 4 bases, J lost 0 bases, and 4 bases stayed unmatched. The CDR3 spells CASSPGLAGASTDTQYF. In DNA form, the CDR3 reads TGCGCCAGCAGCCCCGGACTAGCGGGGGCTAGCACAGATACGCAGTATTTT.

Regarding this clone: Other nucleotide sequences in the sample specify the same CDR3. V gene TRBV7-6 combines with J gene TRBJ2-7; 10 bases are a match to TRBD1. Unmatched junction bases numbered 6, after V lost 5 bases and J lost 2 bases. Germline CDR1 and CDR2: SGHVS and FNYEAQ. CDR3 length: 15 residues. The CDR3: CASSLGTGEAYEQYF. Written as DNA, the CDR3 is TGTGCCAGCAGCCTTGGGACAGGGGAGGCCTACGAGCAGTACTTC.

The sample holds a few counts of this clone. The V call is TRBV10-2, the J call TRBJ1-5, with 7 positions matching TRBD1. V lost 6 bases, J lost 1 base, and 6 bases stayed unmatched. CDR1 is WSHSY and CDR2 is SAAADI in the germline V gene. The CDR3 runs 15 residues. The CDR3 DNA follows: TGCGCCAGCAGCTCAAGGGGGCAAAGCAATCAGCCCCAGCATTTT. It is translated as CASSSRGQSNQPQHF.

V is TRBV6-5 and J is TRBJ2-5; weak D call: TRBD2 (5 bases). The J call is uncertain, as TRBJ2-7 better fits the DNA end. This CDR3 is built from 13 residues. Germline values: CDR1 MNHEY, CDR2 SVGAGI. Here the CDR3 DNA reads TGTGCCAGCAGCGCGGGCGCCGGCTACGAGCAGTACTTC. It is translated as CASSAGAGYEQYF.

The CDR3 loop is CASSLWDRVTYEQYF. CDR3 bases: TGTGCCAGCAGTTTATGGGACAGGGTCACCTACGAGCAGTACTTC. The chain has TRBV27 and TRBJ2-7; 9 bases agree with TRBD1. Germline V gives CDR1 MNHEY, CDR2 SMNVEV (reference sequence). The CDR3 totals 15 residues. After removal of 1 base from V and 2 bases from J, the junction contained 3 bases not matched to a gene.